The subject of this entry is one T cell receptor (beta chain). The V gene end was trimmed by 4 bases and the J gene end by 4 bases; junction bases not matched to a gene: 6. The CDR3 is 14 residues long. CDR1 and CDR2 (germline): SGHAT, FQNNGV. The source of the sample is a study of T cells in Graves' hyperthyroidism and ophthalmopathy. What was amplified from RNA transcripts were TCR beta CDR3 regions. TCR CDR3 underwent first-round RT-PCR with the HTBI primer set. TCRdb fed the multiplex PCR reads into MiXCR, producing one record per CDR3 protein. The table shows under 400,000 distinct CDR3 sequences, with approximately 18% occurring only once.

The rearrangement joins TRBV11-2 to TRBJ1-1, with 7 bases fitting TRBD1. This receptor was obtained from a woman in her forties or fifties with Graves' hyperthyroidism. Sequenced: blood. The CDR3 loop reads CASSSQGVSTEAFF. For the CDR3, the DNA is TGTGCCAGCAGCTCGCAGGGGGTGAGCACTGAAGCTTTCTTT.